These T cell receptor beta chains were read from a single sample in a study of T cell repertoires in cytomegalovirus infection. Their antigens remain unidentified. TCRdb independently ran MiXCR on the reads; one entry per CDR3 protein. This sample has 650,000 to 900,000 distinct CDR3 sequences; approximately 30% occur once, and the top ten carry roughly 12%. Material: cultured CD8+ T cells from PBMCs, obtained from culture after CMV antigen stimulation. The receptor source for this set is a human donor in good health (CMV status not recorded). Some clones in this sample may be carry-over from other donors' samples. CDR3s leave out the opening cysteine and the closing phenylalanine or tryptophan. Each record gives: V gene, clone size, CDR3 protein. Clone size is shown for a subset of rows, as once, few, many or a class of expanded clone.

TRBV27	-	ASSLSVGAYSYEQY
TRBV7-9	once	ANSPQTWGTEAF
TRBV12-5	-	ASGLVRGGDPNTEAF
TRBV7-6	few	ASSSYQGPGTEAF
TRBV27	-	ASGTPWSSYNSPLH
TRBV10-2	-	ASSEYVGSTDTQY
TRBV7-7	many	ASSHGQVGDTQY
TRBV6-8	-	ASSSYHNDYNEQF
TRBV7-2	many	ASSLRAGAKTQY
TRBV28	-	ASSRLAGLTGELF
TRBV27	few	ASSSSNRIANYGYT
TRBV6-8	-	VSSGGTSLNEQF
TRBV12-3/TRBV12-4	few	ASSFLVMGGHTIY
TRBV9	-	ASSVEGQVAGYGYT
TRBV6-5	-	ASRFQGDSYEQY
TRBV2	few	ASSDYRDEQF
TRBV14	few	ASSQDREGYT
TRBV7-9	few	ASSRSGGALVEQF
TRBV7-2	-	ASSLARGPFDGELF
TRBV12-3/TRBV12-4	-	ASSLARRGEQETQY
TRBV5-6	-	ASSLGRSLYEQY
TRBV7-4	-	ASSHPRTDTQY
TRBV6-6	-	ASSIGGVTDTQY
TRBV7-3	-	ASSPDLIAQETQY
TRBV29-1	few	SVGDSLTGELF